This note documents a single T cell receptor beta chain sequence. As yet, its antigen is unknown. This record comes from a study of CD8 T cells in ankylosing spondylitis. The study, taken as a whole, reports: Clones linked to disease were reported to show significant enrichment in matched ankylosing spondylitis synovial fluid. It appeared that ankylosing spondylitis blood was characterized by a TCR beta motif of several highly homologous variants. Past studies reported some motif variants in reactive arthritis synovial fluid and blood.

Using quantitative 5'-RACE with molecular barcodes, the authors made TCR beta libraries. Each CDR3 protein is one row after TCRdb ran MiXCR on the 5' RACE reads. Counted here are 350,000 to 550,000 distinct CDR3 sequences, roughly a quarter occurring once; the ten biggest clones make up approximately 1%. V was cut by 2 bases and J by 5 bases, with 6 bases left in between. This CDR3 contains 12 residues. Looked up from germline, CDR1 is KGHDR and CDR2 is SFDVKD. The TCR originated in a male donor with ankylosing spondylitis. The genes are TRBV24-1 and TRBJ2-7; D gene unclear. The material sequenced was blood, either unsorted or a sorted T cell fraction (not recorded which). The CDR3 sequence: CATSDYTDEQYF. CDR3 nucleotide sequence: TGTGCCACCAGTGATTACACTGACGAGCAGTACTTC.